The present T cell receptor beta chain was sequenced within a study of neoadjuvant nivolumab and ipilimumab in lung cancer. Notes on the study in general: TCR richness and clonality were higher in tumors than adjacent uninvolved lung. Blood richness before therapy tracked richness in tumors resected after neoadjuvant therapy. A small number of samples were TCR sequenced.

The table came from immunoSEQ multiplex PCR; TCRdb's copy has only in-frame clones and leaves some out. Of about 23,000 clones listed, approximately 81% are singletons. Concerning this clone itself: Antigen unknown.

This CDR3 spans 13 amino acids. V lost 6 bases and J lost 1, with 7 bases in between. Germline loops: CDR1 KGHSH, CDR2 LQKENI. Sample: peripheral blood, taken before neoadjuvant nivolumab, alone or with ipilimumab. The TCR was taken from an adult with non-small cell lung cancer. The rearrangement joins TRBV18 to TRBJ1-5, with a weak D call TRBD1 (5 bases). CDR3 region: CASSRDSNQPQHF. In DNA, the CDR3 is TGTGCCAGCTCGCGGGACAGCAATCAGCCCCAGCATTTT.